This T cell receptor beta chain comes out of a study of T cell responses to AZD1222 COVID-19 vaccine. The study, taken as a whole, reports: Two AZD1222 administrations were followed by greater Spike-specific TCR breadth and depth. Among vaccine-associated CD4 TCRs, coverage spanned spike, with dominance at 160-218 and 743-854.

Germline lookup yields CDR1 SGDLS and CDR2 YYNGEE. This CDR3 is built from 16 residues. V was clipped by 3 bases and J by 4 bases, with 16 bases between them. Clones were sequenced by immunoSEQ multiplex PCR, and TCRdb holds only the in-frame ones, with some missing. Among 150,000 or so clones listed, roughly nine tenths were seen once. This clone was detected only once. Its antigen is as yet unknown. The material was peripheral blood, obtained on day 0 of AZD1222 vaccination. This receptor was obtained from an adult in good health. The rearrangement joins TRBV9 to TRBJ2-2; a weak D match, TRBD1 (6 bases). CDR3 sequence: CASSAAPRGGTGELFF. The DNA of the CDR3 is TGTGCCAGCAGCGCGGCTCCTCGAGGGGGCACCGGGGAGCTGTTTTTT.